This passage covers 30 T cell receptor beta chains from one sample sequenced in a study of human T cells and chemical hapten exposure. MiXCR was run by TCRdb on the RACE reads, yielding one entry per CDR3 protein. The repertoire holds 250,000 or so distinct CDR3 sequences, 8.6% seen once, with roughly 2.5% in the top ten. Time point indicated: pre-sensitization, week 0. Treatment meaning: therapeutic diphenylcyclopropenone sensitization with weekly scalp DPC. Sequencing was performed on whole blood, taken in connection with sensitization to the hapten diphenylcyclopropenone (DPC). The receptors were gathered from a woman between 40 and 50 years old with alopecia areata. Some clones in this sample may be carry-over from other donors' samples.

The chain joins TRBV10-3 to TRBJ2-5, with TRBD2 matching over 7 bases. Germline V lookup: CDR1 ENHRY, CDR2 SYGVKD. V dropped 10 bases and J dropped 0; count of bases not matched to a gene: 2. The CDR3 has 12 residues. DNA of the CDR3: TGTGCCACCGGGGGGTACCAAGAGACCCAGTACTTC. Translating it yields CATGGYQETQYF.

In this sample, this clonotype turned up a few times. The rearrangement uses TRBV18 and TRBJ1-2; weak D call: TRBD1 (6 bases). Germline V lookup: CDR1 KGHSH, CDR2 LQKENI. This CDR3 has 14 amino acids. The germline V and J ends were trimmed by 3 bases and 3 bases, with 11 bases remaining between them. The DNA of the CDR3 is TGTGCCAGCTCACCGGAACAGGGAGACTATGGCTACACCTTC. It is translated as CASSPEQGDYGYTF.

There are many counts of this clonotype. The DNA for the CDR3 is TGTGCCAGCAGTAGACAGGGCTCCTACGAGCAGTACTTC. As protein: CASSRQGSYEQYF. This chain connects TRBV6-1 to TRBJ2-7; 7 nucleotides match TRBD1. The V and J ends lost 5 bases and 0 bases, in that order; junction bases with no gene match: 1. Germline V gene lookup returns CDR1 MNHNS and CDR2 SASEGT. The CDR3 consists of 13 residues.

The genes are TRBV6-5 and TRBJ2-4; 8 bases align to TRBD1. V trimming: 2 bases; J trimming: 9 bases; junction bases outside the gene matches: 3. The length of the CDR3 is 13 residues. Per the germline V gene, CDR1 is MNHEY and CDR2 is SVGAGI. CDR3 loop: CASSYGRGPIQYF. The CDR3 DNA reads as TGTGCCAGCAGTTACGGCAGGGGGCCCATTCAGTACTTC.

The CDR3 protein is CASRGGVSTDTQYF. The DNA of the CDR3 is TGTGCCAGCAGGGGGGGGGTTAGCACAGATACGCAGTATTTT. This chain joins TRBV28 and TRBJ2-3, with 7 bases matching TRBD2. The CDR3 covers 14 residues. Germline loops: CDR1 MDHEN, CDR2 SYDVKM. The ends lost 6 bases at V and 0 bases at J; junction bases unmatched: 3.

As to this clonotype: The DNA is left out, because the CDR3 cannot be placed on it with certainty; the CDR3 is given as TCRdb lists it. V is TRBV7-6 and J is TRBJ1-3; the DNA was not used to check the table's D call, TRBD1. Both ends counted, the CDR3 spans 19 residues. The germline CDR1 and CDR2 sequences are SGHVS and FNYEAQ. The CDR3 loop reads CASSPTRTGVFGGGNTTYF.

The chain is built from TRBV20-1 and TRBJ2-1, with 10 bases that match TRBD2. The CDR3 is 18 amino acids. In germline, CDR1 is DFQATT, CDR2 SNEGSKA (reference sequence). Trimming removed 2 bases from V and 0 bases from J; junction bases left unmatched: 10. The CDR3 reads CSARKTSGFQSSYNEQFF. The CDR3, as DNA: TGCAGTGCTAGAAAGACTAGCGGGTTCCAAAGCTCCTACAATGAGCAGTTCTTC.

This clonotype has at least ten counts. The chain recombines TRBV7-9 with TRBJ2-7; D perhaps matches TRBD2 (6 bases). CDR1 is SEHNR, CDR2 FQNEAQ, per germline (reference sequence). Trimming removed 1 base from V and 4 bases from J, with 14 bases in between. This CDR3 is 15 amino acids long. DNA of the CDR3: TGTGCCAGCAGCTTAGTAGGAGGGAGTATGTACGAGCAGTACTTC. Translating it yields CASSLVGGSMYEQYF.

This clonotype was detected only a few times. The chain carries TRBV20-1 and TRBJ1-2, with a possible D match to TRBD1 (5 bases). The germline V gene has CDR1 DFQATT and CDR2 SNEGSKA (reference sequence). The CDR3 loop spans 12 amino acids. V shed 3 bases and J shed 3 bases, with 8 bases lying between them. The CDR3 DNA reads as TGCAGTGCTAGGAAAGGGGACTATGGCTACACCTTC. Its protein is CSARKGDYGYTF.

This clonotype came up a few times. The chain uses TRBV29-1 and TRBJ2-1; 10 nucleotides line up with TRBD2. J was trimmed by 8 bases and V by 7 bases; bases with no gene match: 11. CDR1 SQVTM and CDR2 ANQGSEA come from the germline V gene. The CDR3 length is 14 residues. The CDR3 DNA reads TGCAGCGCAAGTGGGGTAGCGGGAGGCGATGAGCAGTTCTTC. The encoded protein is CSASGVAGGDEQFF.

This chain connects TRBV6-2 or TRBV6-3 to TRBJ2-6; TRBD1 might be the D (6 bases). The CDR3 has 16 amino acids. V lost 4 bases and J 6 bases, leaving 16 bases between the germline ends. Germline CDR1 is MNHEY and CDR2 is SVGEGT. CDR3 region: CASSSDRLIEANVLTF. CDR3 DNA: TGTGCCAGCAGTTCGGACAGATTAATAGAGGCCAACGTCCTGACTTTC.

This clonotype has at least ten counts. In DNA, the CDR3 is TGTGCCAGCCCAGGGTGGACCCAGCATTTT. It encodes CASPGWTQHF. This rearrangement joins TRBV21-1 to TRBJ1-5; TRBD1, the D gene given by the table, was not confirmed from the DNA. TRBV21-1 is a documented pseudogene. The CDR3 totals 10 residues.

This clonotype was counted a few times. The genes are TRBV27 and TRBJ2-7; no reliable D call. This CDR3 has 15 residues. Germline values: CDR1 MNHEY, CDR2 SMNVEV (reference sequence). The V and J ends lost 2 bases and 0 bases respectively, with 11 bases between them. The CDR3 loop is CASSLRAIDSYEQYF. The CDR3 nucleotides read TGTGCCAGCAGTTTACGTGCGATTGACTCCTACGAGCAGTACTTC.

The chain couples TRBV5-1 to TRBJ1-1; D uncertain. CDR1 is SGHRS and CDR2 is YFSETQ in the germline V gene. CDR3 length equals 15 residues. The ends were cut back, 1 base at V and 1 base at J, with 11 bases in the middle. The CDR3 loop is CASSLSSQTNTEAFF. The DNA of the CDR3 is TGCGCCAGCAGCTTGTCCAGCCAGACGAACACTGAAGCTTTCTTT.

The chain is built from TRBV5-4 and TRBJ2-3, with D possibly matching TRBD2 (5 bases). CDR1 is SGHNT, CDR2 YYREEE, per germline (reference sequence). The V end lost 0 bases, the J end lost 4 bases, and 9 bases lay between the germline ends. This CDR3 is built from 14 residues. CDR3 residues: CASSLDGISDTQYF. CDR3 in DNA: TGTGCCAGCAGCTTGGACGGGATCTCAGATACGCAGTATTTT.

This clonotype was counted a few times. The chain carries TRBV10-3 and TRBJ2-7; 12 bases are shared with TRBD2. V was clipped by 6 bases and J by 7 bases; unmatched bases: 13. The germline V gene encodes CDR1 ENHRY and CDR2 SYGVKD. The CDR3 has 16 amino acids. This CDR3 reads CAISALTSGRSGEQYF. CDR3 nucleotides: TGTGCCATCAGCGCGTTGACTAGCGGGAGATCGGGTGAGCAGTACTTC.

The chain employs TRBV7-6 and TRBJ2-3; D is possibly TRBD2 (5 bases). Trimming removed 5 bases at V and 1 base at J, with 10 bases between. From germline, CDR1 is SGHVS and CDR2 FNYEAQ. This CDR3 region has 14 residues. CDR3 nucleotide sequence: TGTGCCAGCAGCGGGCGGGCTCGCACAGATACGCAGTATTTT. Its protein is CASSGRARTDTQYF. Combining the CDR3 with reference TRBV7-6 and TRBJ2-3 gives the whole variable domain GAGVSQSPRYKVTKRGQDVALRCDPISGHVSLYWYRQALGQGPEFLTYFNYEAQQDKSGLPNDRFSAERPEGSISTLTIQRTEQRDSAMYRCASSGRARTDTQYFGPGTRLTVL.

In its sample, this clonotype was seen many times. The chain combines TRBV6-5 with TRBJ2-5; D tentatively fits TRBD1 or TRBD2 (5 bases each). The V and J ends lost 0 bases and 5 bases respectively, with 10 bases between them. The germline V gene encodes CDR1 MNHEY and CDR2 SVGAGI. The CDR3 sequence is 14 residues long. CDR3 DNA: TGTGCCAGCAGTTACTCGAGGGACGGTGAGACCCAGTACTTC. This codes for CASSYSRDGETQYF.

The sample holds many counts of this clonotype. This chain links TRBV28 with TRBJ2-3; TRBD2 aligns across 8 bases. Germline V gene data show CDR1 as MDHEN and CDR2 as SYDVKM. J gave up 6 bases and V 5 bases, and 19 bases lay outside the gene matches. CDR3 length: 18 amino acids. CDR3 protein: CASSRSPGLGTLGDTQYF. The DNA for the CDR3 is TGTGCCAGCAGTCGATCACCGGGACTAGGGACTTTGGGGGATACGCAGTATTTT.

V and J are TRBV20-1 and TRBJ2-5, with TRBD1 matching 7 bases. V lost 0 bases, J lost 4 bases, and 5 bases stayed unmatched. The germline V gene has CDR1 DFQATT and CDR2 SNEGSKA (reference sequence). The CDR3 contains 14 residues. This CDR3 reads CSARDGRGSETQYF. CDR3 bases: TGCAGTGCTAGAGATGGCAGGGGGTCAGAGACCCAGTACTTC.

The CDR3 region has the DNA TGTGCCAGCAGTTACTTGACAGGGGCATCCCAAGAGACCCAGTACTTC. It encodes CASSYLTGASQETQYF. V and J are TRBV6-6 and TRBJ2-5; 8 bases are shared with TRBD1. This CDR3 contains 16 residues. The V and J ends lost 1 base and 1 base, in that order; junction bases with no gene match: 5. The germline CDR1 and CDR2 sequences are MNHNY and SVGAGI (reference sequence).

The gene calls are TRBV7-8 and TRBJ1-1, with unresolved D. V was pared by 7 bases and J by 0 bases, with 9 bases between. CDR3 length equals 13 residues. Per the germline V gene, CDR1 is SGHVS and CDR2 is FQNEAQ. This chain's CDR3 is CASTAPMNTEAFF. The CDR3 region has the DNA TGTGCCAGCACCGCACCTATGAACACTGAAGCTTTCTTT.

The chain couples TRBV6-2 or TRBV6-3 to TRBJ2-7, with D possibly matching TRBD2 (5 bases). This CDR3 is built from 18 residues. V dropped 3 bases and J dropped 4 bases, with 25 bases sitting between them. Germline V CDR1 and CDR2: MNHEY, SVGEGT. CDR3 region: CASSYTRTESRRLYEQYF. CDR3 bases: TGTGCCAGCAGTTATACGCGAACAGAGAGTCGACGACTATACGAGCAGTACTTC.

The gene calls are TRBV2 and TRBJ2-3; D gene unclear. Germline loops: CDR1 SNHLY, CDR2 FYNNEI. The length of the CDR3 is 11 residues. The V and J ends lost 7 bases and 3 bases respectively, with 5 bases between them. The CDR3 is CASKSTDTQYF. The CDR3 DNA sequence: TGTGCCAGCAAATCGACAGATACGCAGTATTTT.

The table lists this clonotype with a few counts. The V gene is TRBV20-1, the J gene TRBJ2-1, with 7 nucleotides matching TRBD2. Germline V gene lookup returns CDR1 DFQATT and CDR2 SNEGSKA (reference sequence). The ends lost 6 bases at V and 7 bases at J; junction bases unmatched: 15. This CDR3 region has 15 residues. The CDR3 DNA reads TGCAGTGCCCCGCCTGGCGGGAGTACTTGGAATGAGCAGTTCTTC. Protein: CSAPPGGSTWNEQFF.

V gene TRBV4-2 combines with J gene TRBJ2-1; D possibly corresponds to TRBD2 (6 bases). CDR3 size: 15 residues. Germline V CDR1 and CDR2: LGHNA, YNFKEQ. The V gene lost 0 bases and the J gene lost 10 bases, with 16 bases spanning the gap. This CDR3 is CASSQDFSTSREQFF. The CDR3 nucleotides read TGTGCCAGCAGCCAAGATTTTTCAACTAGCAGAGAGCAGTTCTTC.

Only a few counts were recorded for this clonotype. The chain joins TRBV7-6 to TRBJ1-1, with D tentatively TRBD1 (5 bases). Germline assignment: CDR1 SGHVS and CDR2 FNYEAQ. Trimming removed 0 bases at V and 5 bases at J, with 13 bases between. The CDR3 has 15 amino acids. CDR3 DNA sequence: TGTGCCAGCAGCTTAGCGCAGGGAACGACTACTGAAGCTTTCTTT. Translated, it gives CASSLAQGTTTEAFF. The full variable domain, in which reference TRBV7-6 and TRBJ1-1 provide the parts outside the CDR3, is GAGVSQSPRYKVTKRGQDVALRCDPISGHVSLYWYRQALGQGPEFLTYFNYEAQQDKSGLPNDRFSAERPEGSISTLTIQRTEQRDSAMYRCASSLAQGTTTEAFFGQGTRLTVV.

This clonotype has at least ten counts. The genes are TRBV27 and TRBJ1-1; 8 bases fit TRBD1. Germline V gene data show CDR1 as MNHEY and CDR2 as SMNVEV (reference sequence). J lost 1 base, V lost 7 bases, and 17 bases had no gene match. The CDR3 is made up of 18 amino acids. Written as DNA, the CDR3 is TGTGCCAGCATCGCGCACTCACGACAGGGGCCCCCGAACACTGAAGCTTTCTTT. This codes for CASIAHSRQGPPNTEAFF.

This chain connects TRBV25-1 to TRBJ1-6, with D unresolved. With 7 bases removed from V and 7 bases from J, the gap between germline ends came to 11 bases. Germline V gene sequence: CDR1 MGHDK, CDR2 SYGVNS. The CDR3 sequence is 13 residues long. This chain's CDR3 is CASTVTANSPLHF. The CDR3 DNA follows: TGTGCCAGCACAGTGACCGCCAATTCACCCCTCCACTTT.

V gene TRBV4-1 combines with J gene TRBJ1-5, with TRBD1 matching over 7 bases. Trimming at V came to 3 bases and at J to 3 bases, leaving 5 bases not matched to a gene. The CDR3 length is 15 residues. Per germline, CDR1 MGHRA and CDR2 YSYEKL. This CDR3 reads CASSHQQGPNQPQHF. The DNA of the CDR3 is TGCGCCAGCAGCCATCAACAGGGGCCCAATCAGCCCCAGCATTTT.